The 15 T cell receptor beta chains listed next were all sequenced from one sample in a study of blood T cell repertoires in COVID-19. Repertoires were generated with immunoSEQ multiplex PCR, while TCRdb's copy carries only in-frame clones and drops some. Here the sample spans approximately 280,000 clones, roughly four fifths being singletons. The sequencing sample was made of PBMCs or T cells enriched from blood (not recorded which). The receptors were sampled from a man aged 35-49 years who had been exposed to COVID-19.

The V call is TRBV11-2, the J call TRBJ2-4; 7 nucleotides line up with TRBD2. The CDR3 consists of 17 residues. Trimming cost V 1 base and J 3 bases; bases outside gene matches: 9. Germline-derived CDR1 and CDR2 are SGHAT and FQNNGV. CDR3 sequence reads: CASSLGGAGWGKNIQYF. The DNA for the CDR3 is TGTGCCAGCAGCTTAGGTGGAGCGGGATGGGGCAAAAACATTCAGTACTTC.

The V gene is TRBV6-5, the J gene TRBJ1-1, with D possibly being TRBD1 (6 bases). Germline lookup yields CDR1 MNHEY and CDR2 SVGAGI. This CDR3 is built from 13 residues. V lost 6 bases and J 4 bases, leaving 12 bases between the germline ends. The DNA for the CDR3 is TGTGCCAGCAGGAGGGACAAAACCACTGAAGCTTTCTTT. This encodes CASRRDKTTEAFF.

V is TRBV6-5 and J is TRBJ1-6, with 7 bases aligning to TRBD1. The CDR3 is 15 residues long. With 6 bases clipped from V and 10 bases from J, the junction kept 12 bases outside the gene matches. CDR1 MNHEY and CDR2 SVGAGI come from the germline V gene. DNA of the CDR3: TGTGCCAGCAGAGCTGACAGGGCGGGTTGGTCACCCCTCCACTTT. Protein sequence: CASRADRAGWSPLHF.

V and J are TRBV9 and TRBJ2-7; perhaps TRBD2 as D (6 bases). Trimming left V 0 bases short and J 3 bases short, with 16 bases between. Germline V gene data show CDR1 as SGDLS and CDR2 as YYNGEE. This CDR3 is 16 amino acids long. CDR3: CASSVGLSGLNYEQYF. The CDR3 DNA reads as TGTGCCAGCAGCGTAGGTCTCAGCGGGCTAAACTACGAGCAGTACTTC. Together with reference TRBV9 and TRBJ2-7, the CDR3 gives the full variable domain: DSGVTQTPKHLITATGQRVTLRCSPRSGDLSVYWYQQSLDQGLQFLIQYYNGEERAKGNILERFSAQQFPDLHSELNLSSLELGDSALYFCASSVGLSGLNYEQYFGPGTRLTVT.

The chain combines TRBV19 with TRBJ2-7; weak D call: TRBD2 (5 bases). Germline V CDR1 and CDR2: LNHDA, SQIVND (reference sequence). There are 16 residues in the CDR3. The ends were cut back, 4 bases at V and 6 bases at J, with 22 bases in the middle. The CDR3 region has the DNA TGTGCCAGTAGTACCCCGGGGTATCCGCCCCGCGGCGAGCAGTACTTC. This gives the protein CASSTPGYPPRGEQYF.

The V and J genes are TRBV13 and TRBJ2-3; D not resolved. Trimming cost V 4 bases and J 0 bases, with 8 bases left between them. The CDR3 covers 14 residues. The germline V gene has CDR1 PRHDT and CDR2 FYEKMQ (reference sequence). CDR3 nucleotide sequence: TGTGCCAGCAGCTGGAGCAGTAGCACAGATACGCAGTATTTT. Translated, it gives CASSWSSSTDTQYF.

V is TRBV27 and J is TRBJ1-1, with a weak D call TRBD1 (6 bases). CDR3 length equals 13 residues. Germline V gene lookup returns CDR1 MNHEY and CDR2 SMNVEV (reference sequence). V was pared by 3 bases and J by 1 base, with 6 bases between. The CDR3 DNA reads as TGTGCCAGCAGTTTCAGGGGGAACACTGAAGCTTTCTTT. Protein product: CASSFRGNTEAFF.

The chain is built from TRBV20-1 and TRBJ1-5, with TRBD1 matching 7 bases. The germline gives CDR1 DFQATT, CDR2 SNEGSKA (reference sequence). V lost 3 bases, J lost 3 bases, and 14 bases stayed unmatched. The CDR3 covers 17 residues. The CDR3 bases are TGCAGTGCTAGTTTTGGCAGGGGGACGGCGGACAATCAGCCCCAGCATTTT. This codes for CSASFGRGTADNQPQHF.

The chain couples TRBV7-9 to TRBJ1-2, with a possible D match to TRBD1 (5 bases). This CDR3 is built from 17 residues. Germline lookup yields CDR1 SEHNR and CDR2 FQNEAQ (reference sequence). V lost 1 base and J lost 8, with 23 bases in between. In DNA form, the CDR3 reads TGTGCCAGCAGCTTAGTGGATCCCAATTTCGGGGGTCGAGGCTACACCTTC. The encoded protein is CASSLVDPNFGGRGYTF.

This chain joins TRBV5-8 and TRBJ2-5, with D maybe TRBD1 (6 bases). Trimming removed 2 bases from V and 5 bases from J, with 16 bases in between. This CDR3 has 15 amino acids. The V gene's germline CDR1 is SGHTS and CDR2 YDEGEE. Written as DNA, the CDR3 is TGTGCCAGCAGCTTCCGCACAGGGCCCACGGAGACCCAGTACTTC. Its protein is CASSFRTGPTETQYF.

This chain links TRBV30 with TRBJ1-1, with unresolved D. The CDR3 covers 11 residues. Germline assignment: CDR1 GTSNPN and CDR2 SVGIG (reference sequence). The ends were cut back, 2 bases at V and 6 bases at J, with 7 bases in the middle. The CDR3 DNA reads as TGTGCCTGGAGTATCTGGCCTGAAGCTTTCTTT. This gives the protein CAWSIWPEAFF.

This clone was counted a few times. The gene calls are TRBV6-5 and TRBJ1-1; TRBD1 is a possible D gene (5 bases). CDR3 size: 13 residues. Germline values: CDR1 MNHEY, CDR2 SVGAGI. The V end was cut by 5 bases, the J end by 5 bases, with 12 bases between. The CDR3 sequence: CASSPQGMTEAFF. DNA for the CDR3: TGTGCCAGCAGTCCCCAGGGAATGACTGAAGCTTTCTTT.

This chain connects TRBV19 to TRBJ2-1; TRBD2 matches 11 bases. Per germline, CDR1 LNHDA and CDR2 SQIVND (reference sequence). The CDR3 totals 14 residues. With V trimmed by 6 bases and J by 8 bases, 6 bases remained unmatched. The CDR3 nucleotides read TGTGCCAGTAGCCTCCTAGCGGGAGGATATGAGCAGTTCTTC. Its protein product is CASSLLAGGYEQFF.

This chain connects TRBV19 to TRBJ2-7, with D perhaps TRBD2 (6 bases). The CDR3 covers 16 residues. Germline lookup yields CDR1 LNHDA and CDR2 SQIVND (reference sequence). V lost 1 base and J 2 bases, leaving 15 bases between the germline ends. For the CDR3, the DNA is TGTGCCAGTAGTATAGTGGGGGGTCTCCTTACCTACGAGCAGTACTTC. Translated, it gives CASSIVGGLLTYEQYF.

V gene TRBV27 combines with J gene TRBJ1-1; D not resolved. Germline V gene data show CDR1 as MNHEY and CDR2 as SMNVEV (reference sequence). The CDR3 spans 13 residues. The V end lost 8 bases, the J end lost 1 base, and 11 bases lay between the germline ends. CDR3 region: CASVGPENTEAFF. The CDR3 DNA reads TGTGCCAGCGTGGGCCCGGAGAACACTGAAGCTTTCTTT.